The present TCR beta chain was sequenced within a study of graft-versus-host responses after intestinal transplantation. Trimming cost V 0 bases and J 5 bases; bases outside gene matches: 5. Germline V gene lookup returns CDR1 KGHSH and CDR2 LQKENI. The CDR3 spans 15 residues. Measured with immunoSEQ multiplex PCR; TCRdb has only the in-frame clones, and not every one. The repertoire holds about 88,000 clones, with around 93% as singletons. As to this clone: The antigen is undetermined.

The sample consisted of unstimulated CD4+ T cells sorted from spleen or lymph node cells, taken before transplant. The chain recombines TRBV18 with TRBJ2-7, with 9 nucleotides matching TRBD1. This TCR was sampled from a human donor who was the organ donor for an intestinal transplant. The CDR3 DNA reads TGTGCCAGCTCACCACCGGGACAGGGATTCGACGAGCAGTACTTC. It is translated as CASSPPGQGFDEQYF.